This T cell receptor beta chain was obtained from a study of T-cell reconstitution after alpha-beta-depleted transplantation in children. Study-wide findings and caveats: T cells produced anew were the main source of T-cell counts and diversity one year after transplant.

CDR1 and CDR2 from the germline V gene are ENHRY and SYGVKD. Deletions cut 3 bases from V and 6 bases from J, with 12 bases between. CDR3 length equals 13 residues. This clonotype was counted ten times or more. Its target is not known. This sample's TCRbeta library carried unique molecular identifier barcodes. TCRdb recomputed calls from the PCR reads with MiXCR, one row per CDR3 protein. The table shows 200,000 to 250,000 distinct CDR3 sequences, with roughly 11% occurring only once. This receptor was identified in a child under two years old with acute myeloid leukemia, due to receive a stem cell transplant. V gene TRBV10-3 combines with J gene TRBJ2-7; D is perhaps TRBD1 (6 bases). Specimen: PBMCs, collected before TCRalphabeta/CD19-depleted stem cell transplant. In nucleotides, the CDR3 is TGTGCCATCAGTGACAGGGGAAATCTCGAGCAGTACTTC. This gives the protein CAISDRGNLEQYF.